The source of this T cell receptor (beta chain) is a study of OX40 agonist ivuxolimab in advanced cancers. About the investigation overall: Ivuxolimab was an agonistic, fully human IgG2 monoclonal antibody directed against OX40 (CD134), a costimulatory receptor. Intravenous ivuxolimab was administered to patients every 2 weeks at six dose levels: 0.01, 0.1, 0.3, 1.5, 3 and 10 mg/kg. Of the approximately 50 dose-escalation patients, hepatocellular carcinoma was present in roughly 19, melanoma in around 15, renal cell carcinoma in 9 and head and neck cancer in 9. In the dose-escalation cohort, over 65% of patients were male, and the mean age was approximately 60 years, with a range of roughly 23 to 85. Patients were allowed to have had prior anti-PD-1, anti-PD-L1 or anti-CTLA-4 therapy, and around 41% of the dose-escalation patients had previously received checkpoint inhibitors. Three dose-escalation patients achieved partial responses, one with hepatocellular carcinoma and two with cutaneous melanoma. The purpose of peripheral TCRbeta sequencing was to test whether ivuxolimab changed TCR sequence diversity and led to clonal T-cell expansion. The paper reports the monotherapy dose-escalation portion (N of about 47 patients) of the phase I ivuxolimab trial. What the authors observed across the whole study: In the 0.1-3.0 mg/kg groups, partial responders had among the lowest normalized peripheral clonal expansion, particularly in CD8+ T cells. After ivuxolimab, CD8+ T cells had more expanded clones than CD4+ T cells on average. The antigen specificity of the peripheral T cells that underwent clonal expansion was not determined. At doses from 0.1 to 3.0 mg/kg, clonal expansion was seen in both CD4+ and CD8+ blood T cells between baseline and week 6. Low levels of normalized T-cell clonal expansion were also shown by some nonresponding patients.

Looking up the germline V gene (reference sequence) yields CDR1 GTSNPN and CDR2 SVGIG. Measured from the cysteine to the phenylalanine, the CDR3 is 12 residues long. Only the CDR3 DNA stays, 36 bases, in frame from base 1. V drops 3 bases and J drops 14 bases, leaving 19 bases in between. To sequence the TCRbeta CDR3 region, genomic DNA was isolated from the sorted cells. The immunoSEQ Assay was used to sequence the TCRbeta CDR3 regions. TCRdb obtained this table from immuneACCESS and retained in-frame rearrangements with V and J assigned. These tables miss some clones; where compared with another copy, unresolved V genes account for less than half of the shortfall, and the remainder is unexplained. Across this sample there are 77,000 or so clones, with under 95% seen only once. More than 0.35% of the sample is taken by the ten largest. Patients with autoimmune disease history or receiving systemic immunosuppression were excluded from the trial. In every dose cohort, peripheral blood was drawn for TCR sequencing at baseline, cycle 4 day 1, and cycle 7 day 1. Samples were obtained from an open-label, multicenter, first-in-human phase I dose-escalation trial of ivuxolimab. Adults with locally advanced or metastatic melanoma, renal cell, hepatocellular, or head and neck squamous cell carcinoma were enrolled in the trial. Before TCR sequencing, CD4+ T cells and CD8+ T cells were sorted from peripheral blood as separate populations.

On this clone: Its binding antigen is unknown. Base qualities were left out, and no much larger clone turns up one base away.

This chain joins TRBV30 to TRBJ1-2; the D segment could be TRBD1, given 6 matching bases. The source material was CD4+ or CD8+ T cells sorted from blood, sampled in a trial of the OX40 agonist ivuxolimab. The sequence came from an adult with an advanced solid tumor such as melanoma, head and neck, liver or kidney cancer. The DNA sequence is as follows: TGTGCCTGGAGCCCCCGGGGGGGCGGTTGTACCTTC. This translates into CAWSPRGGGCTF.